The rows below give T cell receptor beta chains drawn from one sample of a study of blood T cells in healthy people across ages. A single record per CDR3 protein comes from TCRdb applying MiXCR to the 5' RACE reads. The table shows more than 500,000 distinct CDR3 sequences, with over 25% occurring only once. The same data also contributed to another study, on T cells of mothers and their children.

Sequenced input: blood. The receptors come from a boy aged 2 to 9 in good health. The CDR3 runs from the conserved cysteine through the conserved F or W. A D gene is named only where the DNA matches it firmly. Some rows have no size entry. The others give once, few or many, or a class for an expanded clone.

j_gene: TRBJ1-5
v_gene: TRBV7-2
d_gene: -
abundance: few
CDR3nt: TGTGCCAGCAGCTTAGTGAGGGCGGCGAGCAATCAGCCCCAGCATTTT
CDR3aa: CASSLVRAASNQPQHF

j_gene: TRBJ2-1
v_gene: TRBV10-3
d_gene: -
abundance: -
CDR3nt: TGTGCCATCAGTGCCGGGACTGTACAATTGGAGCAGTTCTTC
CDR3aa: CAISAGTVQLEQFF

j_gene: TRBJ2-6
v_gene: TRBV10-3
d_gene: -
abundance: once
CDR3nt: TGTGCCATCAGCGACAGAAACTCTTCTGGGGCCAACGTCCTGACTTTC
CDR3aa: CAISDRNSSGANVLTF

j_gene: TRBJ2-3
v_gene: TRBV5-1
d_gene: -
abundance: -
CDR3nt: TGCGCCAGCCGCCCGGGGGCAGCCAGCACAGATACGCAGTATTTT
CDR3aa: CASRPGAASTDTQYF

j_gene: TRBJ2-3
v_gene: TRBV24-1
d_gene: -
abundance: -
CDR3nt: TGTGCCACCAGTGATTCCAGCCGGAGGGCAGATACGCAGTATTTT
CDR3aa: CATSDSSRRADTQYF

j_gene: TRBJ2-1
v_gene: TRBV5-1
d_gene: TRBD1
abundance: few
CDR3nt: TGCGCCAGCAGCCGCGAGTCGGACAGGGCTGAGCAGTTCTTC
CDR3aa: CASSRESDRAEQFF

j_gene: TRBJ2-2
v_gene: TRBV6-1
d_gene: -
abundance: -
CDR3nt: TGTGCCAGCAGTGGTCCGAACACCGGGGAGCTGTTTTTT
CDR3aa: CASSGPNTGELFF

j_gene: TRBJ2-3
v_gene: TRBV7-9
d_gene: -
abundance: -
CDR3nt: TGTGCCAGCAGCCCGCCAGCGTCTAGCACAGATACGCAGTATTTT
CDR3aa: CASSPPASSTDTQYF

j_gene: TRBJ2-7
v_gene: TRBV3-1
d_gene: -
abundance: few
CDR3nt: TGTGCCAGCAGCCAAGGATCCGAAACCTACGAGCAGTACTTC
CDR3aa: CASSQGSETYEQYF

j_gene: TRBJ2-5
v_gene: TRBV6-6
d_gene: TRBD2
abundance: -
CDR3nt: TGTGCCAGCAGTTACCCCGGACTAGTAGAGACCCAGTACTTC
CDR3aa: CASSYPGLVETQYF

j_gene: TRBJ2-3
v_gene: TRBV7-9
d_gene: TRBD1
abundance: -
CDR3nt: TGTGCCAGCAGCTTAACCGACAGGGCAGATACGCAGTATTTT
CDR3aa: CASSLTDRADTQYF

j_gene: TRBJ2-1
v_gene: TRBV13
d_gene: -
abundance: -
CDR3nt: TGTGCCAGCAGCCCCTCGGGGGCCGGGTACAATGAGCAGTTCTTC
CDR3aa: CASSPSGAGYNEQFF

j_gene: TRBJ2-1
v_gene: TRBV6-2/TRBV6-3
d_gene: -
abundance: -
CDR3nt: TGTGCCAGCAGGCGTCCCTATAGCTCCTACAATGAGCAGTTCTTC
CDR3aa: CASRRPYSSYNEQFF

j_gene: TRBJ1-6
v_gene: TRBV7-2
d_gene: -
abundance: few
CDR3nt: TGTGCCAGCAGCTTAAGGTTCATAACTAATTCACCCCTCCACTTT
CDR3aa: CASSLRFITNSPLHF

j_gene: TRBJ2-5
v_gene: TRBV20-1
d_gene: TRBD2
abundance: -
CDR3nt: TGCAGTGGCGGGACTAGCGGGTTTCAAGAGACCCAGTACTTC
CDR3aa: CSGGTSGFQETQYF

j_gene: TRBJ1-2
v_gene: TRBV20-1
d_gene: TRBD1
abundance: -
CDR3nt: TGCAGTGCGAGCTTCAGGGGGGCAGCCGATGGCTACACCTTC
CDR3aa: CSASFRGAADGYTF

j_gene: TRBJ2-1
v_gene: TRBV4-1
d_gene: -
abundance: -
CDR3nt: TGCGCCAGCAGCCATTTCCACAATGAGCAGTTCTTC
CDR3aa: CASSHFHNEQFF

j_gene: TRBJ2-3
v_gene: TRBV29-1
d_gene: -
abundance: few
CDR3nt: TGCAGCGTTGAAATTGTTCCTTGGGGTACAGATACGCAGTATTTT
CDR3aa: CSVEIVPWGTDTQYF

j_gene: TRBJ2-2
v_gene: TRBV19
d_gene: TRBD1
abundance: -
CDR3nt: TGTGCCAGTACCGGACAGGGGAGGACCGGGGAGCTGTTTTTT
CDR3aa: CASTGQGRTGELFF

j_gene: TRBJ1-2
v_gene: TRBV10-3
d_gene: -
abundance: few
CDR3nt: TGTGCCATCAGTGAAGGCATGGGAGCTAACTATGGCTACACCTTC
CDR3aa: CAISEGMGANYGYTF

j_gene: TRBJ2-1
v_gene: TRBV4-1
d_gene: TRBD2
abundance: few
CDR3nt: TGCGCCAGCAGCTTACTAGCGAACTCCTACAATGAGCAGTTCTTC
CDR3aa: CASSLLANSYNEQFF

j_gene: TRBJ1-1
v_gene: TRBV29-1
d_gene: -
abundance: few
CDR3nt: TGCAGCGTTGAGGTGATGGCAGGGGCGGGTGTTAGCTTGAACACTGAAGCTTTCTTT
CDR3aa: CSVEVMAGAGVSLNTEAFF

j_gene: TRBJ2-3
v_gene: TRBV10-3
d_gene: -
abundance: -
CDR3nt: TGTGCCATCAGTGCCAGGGTGGGGGCAAGCACAGATACGCAGTATTTT
CDR3aa: CAISARVGASTDTQYF

j_gene: TRBJ1-1
v_gene: TRBV10-1
d_gene: TRBD1
abundance: -
CDR3nt: TGCGCCAGCAGTCCCGGGACAGGTGGGAACACTGAAGCTTTCTTT
CDR3aa: CASSPGTGGNTEAFF

j_gene: TRBJ2-5
v_gene: TRBV10-2
d_gene: -
abundance: -
CDR3nt: TGCGCCAGCAGTGGGGGATTTAGAGAGACCCAGTACTTC
CDR3aa: CASSGGFRETQYF

j_gene: TRBJ1-4
v_gene: TRBV5-1
d_gene: -
abundance: many
CDR3nt: TGCGCCAGCTCCGCGGGGACGGCTAATGAAAAACTGTTTTTT
CDR3aa: CASSAGTANEKLFF

j_gene: TRBJ2-3
v_gene: TRBV7-9
d_gene: -
abundance: few
CDR3nt: TGTGCCGGGTCCGCGGGGGATACGCAGTATTTT
CDR3aa: CAGSAGDTQYF

j_gene: TRBJ1-3
v_gene: TRBV5-1
d_gene: -
abundance: few
CDR3nt: TGCGCCAGCATCCCCCCCGGACTCGTAATTGGAAACACCATATATTTT
CDR3aa: CASIPPGLVIGNTIYF

j_gene: TRBJ2-4
v_gene: TRBV29-1
d_gene: -
abundance: few
CDR3nt: TGCAGCGCGAACCCGGGAAACATTCAGTACTTC
CDR3aa: CSANPGNIQYF

j_gene: TRBJ2-1
v_gene: TRBV4-1
d_gene: -
abundance: few
CDR3nt: TGCGCCAGCAGCCAAGAAGGGAGCCCCTACAATGAGCAGTTCTTC
CDR3aa: CASSQEGSPYNEQFF

j_gene: TRBJ1-1
v_gene: TRBV27
d_gene: -
abundance: few
CDR3nt: TGTGCCAGCAGCGCCGGGGGGGCGAGGAACACTGAAGCTTTCTTT
CDR3aa: CASSAGGARNTEAFF

j_gene: TRBJ2-1
v_gene: TRBV6-4
d_gene: TRBD2
abundance: -
CDR3nt: TGTGCCAGCAGTCAAGGGGGACTAGCAGGGAATGAGCAGTTCTTC
CDR3aa: CASSQGGLAGNEQFF

j_gene: TRBJ2-7
v_gene: TRBV15
d_gene: -
abundance: -
CDR3nt: TGTGCCACCAGCAGATTCAAGGGGGAGCAGTACTTC
CDR3aa: CATSRFKGEQYF

j_gene: TRBJ2-1
v_gene: TRBV5-5
d_gene: -
abundance: -
CDR3nt: TGTGCCAGCAGCTTGGCAGGGGATGACAATGAGCAGTTCTTC
CDR3aa: CASSLAGDDNEQFF

j_gene: TRBJ2-1
v_gene: TRBV20-1
d_gene: TRBD1
abundance: -
CDR3nt: TGCAGTGCTAGGGATGGGACAGGGGGCTCGAATGAGCAGTTCTTC
CDR3aa: CSARDGTGGSNEQFF

j_gene: TRBJ2-5
v_gene: TRBV12-3/TRBV12-4
d_gene: -
abundance: -
CDR3nt: TGTGCCAGCAGTTTAGAGGGCAGCTGGGAGACCCAGTACTTC
CDR3aa: CASSLEGSWETQYF

j_gene: TRBJ1-4
v_gene: TRBV20-1
d_gene: -
abundance: few
CDR3nt: TGCAGTGCTATCGGACTCGGGAGCGGCGAAAAACTGTTTTTT
CDR3aa: CSAIGLGSGEKLFF

j_gene: TRBJ1-5
v_gene: TRBV3-1
d_gene: -
abundance: -
CDR3nt: TGTGCCAGCAGCCAAGCGGGCTTAAGTCAGCCCCAGCATTTT
CDR3aa: CASSQAGLSQPQHF

j_gene: TRBJ2-7
v_gene: TRBV11-2
d_gene: -
abundance: -
CDR3nt: TGTGCCAGCAGCATCCTCTCGGCGGGCCAATACGAGCAGTACTTC
CDR3aa: CASSILSAGQYEQYF

j_gene: TRBJ1-1
v_gene: TRBV5-1
d_gene: -
abundance: few
CDR3nt: TGCGCCAGCAGCTTGGAGGGGTGGACTGAAGCTTTCTTT
CDR3aa: CASSLEGWTEAFF